This T cell receptor (beta chain) was sequenced for a study of shared clonotypes between healthy human individuals. In germline, CDR1 is SGHTA, CDR2 FQGTGA. The length of the CDR3 is 12 residues. V lost 1 base, J lost 7 bases, and 7 bases lay in between. This clone was found once. Sequencing was performed with immunoSEQ multiplex PCR; in TCRdb, only in-frame clones are kept and a portion is missing. The table has 2.5 million or so clones, approximately 92% seen once. Specimen: naive CD4+ T cells sorted from blood. Subset noted: CD45RA+ positively selected. The genes are TRBV7-3 and TRBJ1-1, with D perhaps matching TRBD1 (5 bases). This receptor was taken from a man between 18 and 29 years old in good health. In nucleotides, the CDR3 is TGTGCCAGCAGCTTAATCAGGGTTGAAGCTTTCTTT. As protein: CASSLIRVEAFF.